The rows below give T cell receptor beta chains drawn from one sample of a study of shared clonotypes between healthy human individuals. Generated by immunoSEQ multiplex PCR, the TCRdb table keeps only in-frame clones and is missing some. Found here are approximately 2,000,000 clones, just under 95% of them singletons; the top ten hold around 0.38%. What was sequenced was naive CD4+ T cells from PBMCs. These receptor sequences come from a man aged 18 to 29 in good health. Some clones in this sample may be carry-over from other donors' samples. CDR3s include the opening cysteine and the closing phenylalanine or tryptophan. The D gene is left open where the match is weak. Only some rows state a clone size, as once, few, many or a class for expanded clones.

cdr3_nt cdr3_aa j_call d_call clone_size v_call cdr3_length
TGCAGCGTTTGGGGGCCTCAGGTCTACGAGCAGTACTTC CSVWGPQVYEQYF TRBJ2-7 NA NA TRBV29-1 13
TGCGCCAGCAGCCCTAAGGGCGGGGGCTTGGGTGAAGCTTTCTTT CASSPKGGGLGEAFF TRBJ1-1 NA NA TRBV5-1 15
TGTGCCAGCAGATGGGTGCTTGGGGGGAGGGATGGGTACAATGAGCAGTTCTTC CASRWVLGGRDGYNEQFF TRBJ2-1 TRBD2 NA TRBV2 18
TGTGCCAGCAGCCTCCAAGTGATAGCGGTAACCTACGAGCAGTACTTC CASSLQVIAVTYEQYF TRBJ2-7 NA NA TRBV11-2 16
TGTGCCAGCAGCTTGGGTTTGAGCACAGATACGCAGTATTTT CASSLGLSTDTQYF TRBJ2-3 NA NA TRBV7-2 14
TGTGCCCCCAACGCGGGGTCAGGGAGGCCGGACACTGAAGCTTTCTTT CAPNAGSGRPDTEAFF TRBJ1-1 NA NA TRBV10-3 16
TGCGCCAGCAGCCCACAGGGGAACACTGAAGCTTTCTTT CASSPQGNTEAFF TRBJ1-1 NA few TRBV5-1 13
TGTGCCAGCAGTTACTCTTTCAACTCTGGAAACACCATATATTTT CASSYSFNSGNTIYF TRBJ1-3 NA NA TRBV6-5 15
TGTGCCAGTAGTATCATCGGCCGGGGCACTGAAGCTTTCTTT CASSIIGRGTEAFF TRBJ1-1 NA NA TRBV19 14
TGCGCCAGCAGCTTGGTTTCGCAGGGGGCGACTTATGAAAAACTGTTTTTT CASSLVSQGATYEKLFF TRBJ1-4 TRBD1 NA TRBV5-1 17
TGTGCCAGCAGCTCTCTAGCACGACAGGCTCTGAGAATGAACACTGAAGCTTTCTTT CASSSLARQALRMNTEAFF TRBJ1-1 NA NA TRBV7-3 19
TGTGCCAGCATTCCGGGGGGAGGGAAAAAGCCCCAGCATTTT CASIPGGGKKPQHF TRBJ1-5 NA NA TRBV28 14
TGTGCCAGCAGTGATAGTAGGGGGACTAGCGGGAATGTAGATACGCAGTATTTT CASSDSRGTSGNVDTQYF TRBJ2-3 TRBD2 NA TRBV25-1 18
TGTGCCAGCAGTCCGACTAGCGGGGGCACCTCCTACAATGAGCAGTTCTTC CASSPTSGGTSYNEQFF TRBJ2-1 TRBD2 NA TRBV27 17
TGCGCCAGCAGCGCCAGGACTAGCGGAGACAATGAGCAGTTCTTC CASSARTSGDNEQFF TRBJ2-1 TRBD2 NA TRBV5-1 15
TGTGCCAGCAGTCCTTCCCTCCTACAGGGGATGAACACTGAAGCTTTCTTT CASSPSLLQGMNTEAFF TRBJ1-1 TRBD1 once TRBV27 17
TGTGCCAGCAGTCTTCAAGAGACCCAGTACTTC CASSLQETQYF TRBJ2-5 NA NA TRBV28 11
TGTGCCAGCAGCCCCGAACCCTCTAGCGGGAGGTGCGGTGAGCAGTTCTTC CASSPEPSSGRCGEQFF TRBJ2-1 NA NA TRBV21-1 17
TGTGCCAGCAGTTACTCGCTGCCAGGGAAACTGTTTTTT CASSYSLPGKLFF TRBJ1-4 NA NA TRBV6-5 13
TGTGCCAGCAGCTTGGTGCGTTTGAGGAATTTTGCTGGGGCCAACGTCCTGACTTTC CASSLVRLRNFAGANVLTF TRBJ2-6 NA NA TRBV5-8 19
TGTGCCAGCAGTCGCCGGGCAGGGACTGGCTATGGCTACACCTTC CASSRRAGTGYGYTF TRBJ1-2 NA once TRBV28 15
TGTGCAGGGGGATGGCAGGGAGAGACCCAGTACTTC CAGGWQGETQYF TRBJ2-5 NA NA TRBV5-4 12
TGTGCCAGCAGTTTTTTACCCCGGGGTGAAAAACTGTTTTTT CASSFLPRGEKLFF TRBJ1-4 NA NA TRBV28 14
TGTGCCAGCAACGCCGGGAACGGAAACTATGGCTACACCTTC CASNAGNGNYGYTF TRBJ1-2 NA NA TRBV2 14
TGTGCCAGCAGTCATAGCGGGAGCGGCTACGAGCAGTACTTC CASSHSGSGYEQYF TRBJ2-7 TRBD2 NA TRBV13 14
TGTGCCAGCAGGAGGTGGGACAGGTCAGAGAACTATGGCTACACCTTC CASRRWDRSENYGYTF TRBJ1-2 TRBD1 NA TRBV27 16
TGTGCCAGCAGCTTCCTAGCGGGAGCTCCCGGCGAGCAGTACTTC CASSFLAGAPGEQYF TRBJ2-7 TRBD2 NA TRBV5-4 15